The following is a T cell receptor (beta chain) sequence with its context. This clone's antigen is unknown. No much larger clone is present one base from it, and per-base qualities are unavailable. The library was made by the immunoSEQ multiplex PCR assay. TCRdb's version of the immuneACCESS table is confined to in-frame rearrangements and falls short of the full clone set. An unresolved V gene accounts for under half of the shortfall where checked; the remainder is of unknown origin. The sample table shows around 79,000 clones, and 94% are seen once. The ten top clones hold about 0.39% of the sample. The CDR1 and CDR2 encoded by the germline V gene are SNHLY and FYNNEI. Counted from cysteine to phenylalanine, this CDR3 has 16 amino acids. Only CDR3 DNA is held: 48 bases, read in frame from base 1. The germline V and J ends show losses of 2 bases and 2 bases respectively, and no gene match explains 3 bases of the junction.

This specimen belongs to a study of technical replicates of blood from several donors (dated by TCRdb to about 2017). The sequenced sample was T cells isolated from PBMCs. The sequence is built from TRBV2 and TRBJ2-2, with 9 junctional bases fitting TRBD2. The receptor's source is a human donor in good health. The CDR3 reads CASSELSGGNTGELFF. The DNA sequence is as follows: TGTGCCAGCAGTGAACTTAGCGGGGGTAACACCGGGGAGCTGTTTTTT.